The rows below give T cell receptor beta chains drawn from one sample of a study of T cells in Graves' hyperthyroidism and ophthalmopathy. Using its own MiXCR run on the multiplex PCR reads, TCRdb lists one record per CDR3 protein. This table holds over 500,000 distinct CDR3 sequences, 46% found once. The source material was peripheral blood or thyroid tissue (not recorded which). The source of these receptors is an adult woman with Graves' disease, either hyperthyroidism or ophthalmopathy (not recorded which). CDR3s include the opening cysteine and the closing phenylalanine or tryptophan. The D gene is left open where the match is weak. Not all rows give a size; the values are once, few, many and, for expanded clones, a class.

j_gene: TRBJ2-7
v_gene: TRBV11-2
d_gene: NA
abundance: NA
CDR3nt: TGTGCCAGCAGCTTATCGCCTAGCCACTACGAGCAGTACTTC
CDR3aa: CASSLSPSHYEQYF

j_gene: TRBJ1-2
v_gene: TRBV20-1
d_gene: NA
abundance: NA
CDR3nt: TGCAGGGCAGGGTGGGGGCGCGGGTATGGCTACACCTTC
CDR3aa: CRAGWGRGYGYTF

j_gene: TRBJ1-5
v_gene: TRBV15
d_gene: TRBD1
abundance: NA
CDR3nt: TGTGCCACCGCCGTACAGGGGGGTCAGCCCCAGCATTTT
CDR3aa: CATAVQGGQPQHF

j_gene: TRBJ1-5
v_gene: TRBV20-1
d_gene: TRBD1
abundance: NA
CDR3nt: TGCAGTGCTAGGTCTCCAGGGGGGAATCAGCCCCAGCATTTT
CDR3aa: CSARSPGGNQPQHF

j_gene: TRBJ2-2
v_gene: TRBV7-2
d_gene: TRBD2
abundance: many
CDR3nt: TGTGCCAGCAGCTTAGGCCCACTAGCGTCGAACACCGGGGAGCTGTTTTTT
CDR3aa: CASSLGPLASNTGELFF

j_gene: TRBJ2-7
v_gene: TRBV7-9
d_gene: NA
abundance: NA
CDR3nt: TGTGCCAGCAGCCCTGCGGGTTCCTCCTACGAGCAGTACTTC
CDR3aa: CASSPAGSSYEQYF

j_gene: TRBJ2-2
v_gene: TRBV12-3/TRBV12-4
d_gene: NA
abundance: NA
CDR3nt: TGTGCCAGCGGGGGGGACAGGAGTAAAGCGAACACCGGGGAGCTGTTTTTT
CDR3aa: CASGGDRSKANTGELFF

j_gene: TRBJ2-6
v_gene: TRBV6-1
d_gene: NA
abundance: many
CDR3nt: TGTGCCAGCAGTGAGGGCCGGATACTGACTGGGGCCAACGTCCTGACTTTC
CDR3aa: CASSEGRILTGANVLTF

j_gene: TRBJ2-3
v_gene: TRBV20-1
d_gene: NA
abundance: NA
CDR3nt: TGCAGTGCTAGGCAAGGGATAGATACGCAGTATTTT
CDR3aa: CSARQGIDTQYF

j_gene: TRBJ1-6
v_gene: TRBV11-2
d_gene: NA
abundance: few
CDR3nt: TGTGCCAGCAGCTTAAGGGAGAGTTCACCCCTCCACTTT
CDR3aa: CASSLRESSPLHF

j_gene: TRBJ2-5
v_gene: TRBV7-2
d_gene: NA
abundance: few
CDR3nt: TGTGCCAGCATCGCAACCCGGGCGGAGACCCAGTACTTC
CDR3aa: CASIATRAETQYF

j_gene: TRBJ1-6
v_gene: TRBV10-1
d_gene: NA
abundance: NA
CDR3nt: TGCGCCAGCAGTGGAGGGGTTCCGAATTCACCCCTCCACTTT
CDR3aa: CASSGGVPNSPLHF

j_gene: TRBJ2-7
v_gene: TRBV10-1
d_gene: NA
abundance: NA
CDR3nt: TGCGCCAGCCGGCGTGATCGGGATAAACCCTACGAGCAGTACTTC
CDR3aa: CASRRDRDKPYEQYF

j_gene: TRBJ2-5
v_gene: TRBV2
d_gene: NA
abundance: NA
CDR3nt: TGTGCCAGCAGGGTCCTGGACAGTGGCGGAATAGAGACCCAGTACTTC
CDR3aa: CASRVLDSGGIETQYF

j_gene: TRBJ2-1
v_gene: TRBV20-1
d_gene: NA
abundance: NA
CDR3nt: TGCAGGGGGGAGAAATACAATGAGCAGTTCTTC
CDR3aa: CRGEKYNEQFF

j_gene: TRBJ2-7
v_gene: TRBV7-2
d_gene: NA
abundance: NA
CDR3nt: TGTGCCAGCAGACGGGCGACCTACGAGCAGTACTTC
CDR3aa: CASRRATYEQYF

j_gene: TRBJ2-2
v_gene: TRBV10-3
d_gene: TRBD2
abundance: few
CDR3nt: TGTGCCATCAATCGAGCGGGAGGTAACACCGGGGAGCTGTTTTTT
CDR3aa: CAINRAGGNTGELFF

j_gene: TRBJ1-2
v_gene: TRBV6-1
d_gene: NA
abundance: NA
CDR3nt: TGTGCCAGCAGTCTCAGGGAGGGGAACTATGGCTACACCTTC
CDR3aa: CASSLREGNYGYTF

j_gene: TRBJ1-4
v_gene: TRBV20-1
d_gene: TRBD1
abundance: NA
CDR3nt: TGCAGTGCGGGCGGAGGAGGGGGCAAGGAAAAACTGTTTTTT
CDR3aa: CSAGGGGGKEKLFF

j_gene: TRBJ2-2
v_gene: TRBV20-1
d_gene: TRBD2
abundance: many
CDR3nt: TGCAGTGCTAGATCGGCGGGAGATGGAGGGGAGCTGTTTTTT
CDR3aa: CSARSAGDGGELFF

j_gene: TRBJ1-6
v_gene: TRBV7-9
d_gene: NA
abundance: many
CDR3nt: TGTGCCAGCAGCTTAGCTCGGGGGGTGACTGGTTCACCCCTCCACTTT
CDR3aa: CASSLARGVTGSPLHF

j_gene: TRBJ1-1
v_gene: TRBV10-3
d_gene: NA
abundance: NA
CDR3nt: TGTGCCATCAGTGAGAGCGCAGGGGTGAACACTGAAGCTTTCTTT
CDR3aa: CAISESAGVNTEAFF

j_gene: TRBJ2-2
v_gene: TRBV25-1
d_gene: TRBD2
abundance: NA
CDR3nt: TGTGCCAGCAGTGCCGACAGGACTAGCGGGAACACCGGGGAGCTGTTTTTT
CDR3aa: CASSADRTSGNTGELFF

j_gene: TRBJ2-7
v_gene: TRBV7-6
d_gene: TRBD1
abundance: many
CDR3nt: TGTGCCAGCAGCTTAACAGGACAGGGGGCGCGGGAGCAGTACTTC
CDR3aa: CASSLTGQGAREQYF